A selection of T cell receptor gamma chains follows, all from one sample in a study of intestinal T cells in coeliac disease. TCRdb re-identified clones in the multiplex PCR reads via CATT. The sample carries fewer than 450 gamma-chain clones, less than 65% recorded once. Sequencing used a duodenal biopsy. Every receptor here comes from a human donor with celiac disease. The CDR3 runs from the conserved cysteine through the conserved F or W. The size entry is marked missing in some rows and otherwise reads once, few, many or a size class.

v_gene: TRGV9
j_gene: TRGJ1/TRGJ2
abundance: -
CDR3nt: TGTGCCTTGTGGATAATGAAACTCTTT
CDR3aa: CALWIMKLF

v_gene: TRGV3
j_gene: TRGJ1/TRGJ2
abundance: -
CDR3nt: TGTGCCACCTGGGGACAGGGCTTTGAGAAACTCTTT
CDR3aa: CATWGQGFEKLF

v_gene: TRGV10
j_gene: TRGJ1/TRGJ2
abundance: -
CDR3nt: TGTGCTGCGTGGACAGAGAAACTCTTT
CDR3aa: CAAWTEKLF

v_gene: TRGV3
j_gene: TRGJP2
abundance: -
CDR3nt: TGTGCCACCTGGGGACAGGCTCGTAGTGATTGGATCAAGACGTTT
CDR3aa: CATWGQARSDWIKTF

v_gene: TRGV9
j_gene: TRGJ1/TRGJ2
abundance: -
CDR3nt: TGTGCCTTATGGGAGGTGCGGAGAAAACTCTTT
CDR3aa: CALWEVRRKLF

v_gene: TRGV10
j_gene: TRGJP1
abundance: -
CDR3nt: TGTGCTGCGTGGACCTTAAATACCACTGGTTGGTTCAAGATATTT
CDR3aa: CAAWTLNTTGWFKIF

v_gene: TRGV8
j_gene: TRGJ1/TRGJ2
abundance: large
CDR3nt: TGTGCCACCTGGGATAGAGGCGGCGGGGTAAATTATAAGAAACTCTTT
CDR3aa: CATWDRGGGVNYKKLF

v_gene: TRGV2
j_gene: TRGJ1/TRGJ2
abundance: hyperexpanded
CDR3nt: TGTGCCACCTGGGACGTCCCTTATTATAAGAAACTCTTT
CDR3aa: CATWDVPYYKKLF

v_gene: TRGV10
j_gene: TRGJ1/TRGJ2
abundance: -
CDR3nt: TGTGCTGCGTGGGGATTCGGGTATAAGAAACTCTTT
CDR3aa: CAAWGFGYKKLF

v_gene: TRGV9
j_gene: TRGJ1/TRGJ2
abundance: -
CDR3nt: TGTGCCTTGTGGATAAGAAGACTCTTT
CDR3aa: CALWIRRLF

v_gene: TRGV9
j_gene: TRGJ1/TRGJ2
abundance: -
CDR3nt: TGTGCCTTGTGGGCTAGGGATGCGAAGAAACTCTTT
CDR3aa: CALWARDAKKLF

v_gene: TRGV4
j_gene: TRGJ1/TRGJ2
abundance: -
CDR3nt: TGTGCCACCTGTTATAAGAAACTCTTT
CDR3aa: CATCYKKLF

v_gene: TRGV8
j_gene: TRGJ1/TRGJ2
abundance: -
CDR3nt: TGTGCCATCCTCGAATTTTATTATAAGAAACTCTTT
CDR3aa: CAILEFYYKKLF

v_gene: TRGV10
j_gene: TRGJ1/TRGJ2
abundance: few
CDR3nt: TGTGCTGCGTGGGGAGCCTCGAATTATTATAAGAAACTCTTT
CDR3aa: CAAWGASNYYKKLF

v_gene: TRGV9
j_gene: TRGJ1/TRGJ2
abundance: -
CDR3nt: TGTGCCTTGGTGGGAGGTGCTGAGAAACTCTTT
CDR3aa: CALVGGAEKLF

v_gene: TRGV9
j_gene: TRGJ1/TRGJ2
abundance: hyperexpanded
CDR3nt: TGTGCCTTGTGGGAGGCCTGCGCGGCGGGGTTTAAGAAACTCTTT
CDR3aa: CALWEACAAGFKKLF

v_gene: TRGV2
j_gene: TRGJP2
abundance: -
CDR3nt: TGTACCCACCTGGGTGGTGAGTGTAGTGATTGGATCAAGACGTTT
CDR3aa: CTHLGGECSDWIKTF

v_gene: TRGV8
j_gene: TRGJ1/TRGJ2
abundance: -
CDR3nt: TGTGCCATCCTGGTCAATTATTATAAGAAACTCTTT
CDR3aa: CAILVNYYKKLF

v_gene: TRGV3
j_gene: TRGJ1/TRGJ2
abundance: -
CDR3nt: TGTGCCACCTGGACAGGCTTTGAGAAACTCTTT
CDR3aa: CATWTGFEKLF

v_gene: TRGV9
j_gene: TRGJ1/TRGJ2
abundance: hyperexpanded
CDR3nt: TGTGCCGTTTCGAATTATTATAAGAAACTCTTT
CDR3aa: CAVSNYYKKLF

v_gene: TRGV9
j_gene: TRGJ1/TRGJ2
abundance: -
CDR3nt: TGTGCCTTGTGGGAGGGGCAGAATTATTATAAGAAACTCTTT
CDR3aa: CALWEGQNYYKKLF

v_gene: TRGV10
j_gene: TRGJP1
abundance: few
CDR3nt: TGTGCTGCGTGGGACATAATACCACTTGGTTGGTTCAAGATATTT
CDR3aa: CAAWDIIPLGWFKIF

v_gene: TRGV9
j_gene: TRGJ1/TRGJ2
abundance: -
CDR3nt: TGCGCGGCGGGGTTTAAGAAACTCTTT
CDR3aa: CAAGFKKLF

v_gene: TRGV8
j_gene: TRGJ1/TRGJ2
abundance: few
CDR3nt: TGTGCCACCTGGGATTTCAAGGGTTATAAGAAACTCTTT
CDR3aa: CATWDFKGYKKLF

v_gene: TRGV5
j_gene: TRGJ1/TRGJ2
abundance: once
CDR3nt: TGTGCCACCTGGGCCCCGAATTATTATAAGAAACTCTTT
CDR3aa: CATWAPNYYKKLF

v_gene: TRGV3
j_gene: TRGJP1
abundance: few
CDR3nt: TGTGCCACCTGGGACAGGCTGGCCACTGGTTGGTTCAAGATATTT
CDR3aa: CATWDRLATGWFKIF

v_gene: TRGV10
j_gene: TRGJ1/TRGJ2
abundance: -
CDR3nt: TGTGCTGCGAAAGCTCGGAATTATTATAAGAAACTCTTT
CDR3aa: CAAKARNYYKKLF

v_gene: TRGV8
j_gene: TRGJ1/TRGJ2
abundance: few
CDR3nt: TGTGCCACCTGGGATAGAGGCGGGCGGGTAAATTATAAGAAACTCTTT
CDR3aa: CATWDRGGRVNYKKLF

v_gene: TRGV8
j_gene: TRGJ1/TRGJ2
abundance: hyperexpanded
CDR3nt: TGTGCCACCTGGGACGGGGGTTATTATAAGAAACTCTTT
CDR3aa: CATWDGGYYKKLF

v_gene: TRGV8
j_gene: TRGJ1/TRGJ2
abundance: few
CDR3nt: TGTGCCACCTGGGAGTTTAAGGGTTATAAGAAACTCTTT
CDR3aa: CATWEFKGYKKLF

v_gene: TRGV9
j_gene: TRGJ1/TRGJ2
abundance: once
CDR3nt: TGTGCCTTGTGGGGAGGTTCTACGAAGAAACTCTTT
CDR3aa: CALWGGSTKKLF

v_gene: TRGV8
j_gene: TRGJ1/TRGJ2
abundance: -
CDR3nt: TGTGCCACCTGGGGCTGGCGTGGAATGATAAGGAAACTCTTT
CDR3aa: CATWGWRGMIRKLF

v_gene: TRGV10
j_gene: TRGJ1/TRGJ2
abundance: -
CDR3nt: TGTGCTGCGTGGGTTCTTTATTATTATAAGAAACTCTTT
CDR3aa: CAAWVLYYYKKLF